The present T cell receptor beta chain was sequenced within a study of memory CD4+ T cells and cytomegalovirus serostatus. Per the study methods: Out-of-frame sequences were removed, leaving roughly 2.1 million distinct TCRbeta sequences. Measured with immunoSEQ multiplex PCR; TCRdb has only the in-frame clones, and not every one. The D gene and trimming were derived from the DNA, and the V and J assignments and clone size from that table. The profile shows tens of thousands of clones, 65% to 80% of them singletons. Single viable CD3+CD4+CD8-CD45RO+ cells were sorted as the memory CD4+ T cells. The trim removed 4 bases at V and 4 bases at J, leaving 10 bases unmatched. Germline assignment: CDR1 SGHRS and CDR2 YFSETQ. The CDR3 loop spans 15 amino acids.

The rearrangement links TRBV5-1 to TRBJ1-2, with 7 nucleotides matching TRBD1. The TCR comes from an adult in good health and CMV-seronegative. Some clones in this sample may be carry-over from other donors' samples. Source material: memory CD4+ T cells from blood. This CDR3 is CASSLTDRVGYGYTF. CDR3 bases: TGCGCCAGCAGCCTTACCGACAGGGTTGGCTATGGCTACACCTTC.